This TCR beta chain was identified during a study of blood T cell repertoires in COVID-19. The germline V gene has CDR1 DFQATT and CDR2 SNEGSKA (reference sequence). The CDR3 spans 17 residues. Trimming took off 3 bases at V and 0 bases at J, with 15 bases between the two ends. The protocol was immunoSEQ multiplex PCR, while the TCRdb copy is restricted to in-frame clones and leaves out a portion. The sample records 100,000 to 150,000 clones, around 90% being singletons. This sequence was found in a woman in her sixties with COVID-19, enrolled during active disease. Sequenced: peripheral blood. The gene calls are TRBV20-1 and TRBJ1-6; TRBD1 might be the D (5 bases). As DNA, the CDR3 is TGCAGTGCTAGTGGGGTGACAGCTGCCTCCTATAATTCACCCCTCCACTTT. Residues: CSASGVTAASYNSPLHF.